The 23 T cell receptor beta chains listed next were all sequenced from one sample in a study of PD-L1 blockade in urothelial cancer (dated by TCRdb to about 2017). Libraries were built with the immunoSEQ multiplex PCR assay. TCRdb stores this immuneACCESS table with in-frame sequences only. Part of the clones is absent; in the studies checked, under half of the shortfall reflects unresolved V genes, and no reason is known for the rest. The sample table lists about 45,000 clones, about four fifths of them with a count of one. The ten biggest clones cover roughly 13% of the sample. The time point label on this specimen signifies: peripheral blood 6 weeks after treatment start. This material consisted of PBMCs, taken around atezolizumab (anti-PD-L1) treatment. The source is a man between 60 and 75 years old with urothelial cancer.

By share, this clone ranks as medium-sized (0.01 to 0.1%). CDR3 DNA sequence: TGTGCCAGCAGCGTTCCGGGAAACACCATATATTTT. This gives the protein CASSVPGNTIYF. This sequence joins TRBV7-2 and TRBJ1-3; D gene ambiguous. Germline assignment: CDR1 SGHTA and CDR2 FQGNSA. Trimming left V 5 bases short and J 4 bases short, with 6 bases between. The CDR3 sequence is 12 residues long.

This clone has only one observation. CDR3 in amino acids: CASSLGGTSAAYQETQYF. The CDR3 DNA follows: TGTGCCAGCAGCTTAGGTGGGACTAGCGCGGCCTATCAAGAGACCCAGTACTTC. J is TRBJ2-5 and V is TRBV7-2, with 10 bases lining up with TRBD2. CDR3 length: 18 residues. With V trimmed by 1 base and J by 2 bases, 10 bases remained unmatched. Germline CDR1 and CDR2: SGHTA and FQGNSA.

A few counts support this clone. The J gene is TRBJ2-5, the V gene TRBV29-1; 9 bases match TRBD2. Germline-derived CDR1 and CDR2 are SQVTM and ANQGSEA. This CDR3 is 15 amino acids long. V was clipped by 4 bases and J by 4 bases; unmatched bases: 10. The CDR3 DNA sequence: TGCAGCGTTGTATTACGAGCGGGGGGTAGAGAGACCCAGTACTTC. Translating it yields CSVVLRAGGRETQYF.

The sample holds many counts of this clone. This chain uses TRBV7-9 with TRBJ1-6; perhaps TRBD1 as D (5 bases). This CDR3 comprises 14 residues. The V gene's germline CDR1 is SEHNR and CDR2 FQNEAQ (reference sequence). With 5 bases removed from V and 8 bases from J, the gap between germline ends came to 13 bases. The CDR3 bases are TGTGCCAGCAGCGGTTGGACAAAGGATTCACCCCTCCACTTT. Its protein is CASSGWTKDSPLHF.

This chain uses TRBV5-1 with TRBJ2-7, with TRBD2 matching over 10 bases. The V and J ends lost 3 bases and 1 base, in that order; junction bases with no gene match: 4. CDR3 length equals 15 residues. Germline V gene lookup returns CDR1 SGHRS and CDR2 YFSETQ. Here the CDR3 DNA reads TGCGCCAGCAGCTATAGCGGGGGGTATTCCTACGAGCAGTACTTC. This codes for CASSYSGGYSYEQYF.

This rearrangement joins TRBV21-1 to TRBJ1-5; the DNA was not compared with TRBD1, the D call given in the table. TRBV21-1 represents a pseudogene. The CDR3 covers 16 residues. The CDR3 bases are TGTGCCAGCAGCAAAGTAGAGACAGGGATAGGACAACCCCAGCATTTT. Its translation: CASSKVETGIGQPQHF.

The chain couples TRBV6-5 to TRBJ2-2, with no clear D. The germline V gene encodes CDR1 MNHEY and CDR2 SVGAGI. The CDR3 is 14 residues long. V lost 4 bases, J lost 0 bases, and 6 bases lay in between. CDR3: CASSFFANTGELFF. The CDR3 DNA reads TGTGCCAGCAGTTTCTTCGCGAACACCGGGGAGCTGTTTTTT.

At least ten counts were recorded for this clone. This CDR3 reads CASSLEASGGAYEQYF. The CDR3 DNA reads TGTGCCAGCAGCTTAGAGGCTAGCGGGGGGGCCTACGAGCAGTACTTC. The rearrangement joins TRBV7-6 to TRBJ2-7; 12 bases are shared with TRBD2. The CDR3 covers 16 residues. V trimming: 1 base; J trimming: 2 bases; junction bases outside the gene matches: 3. Germline V gene lookup returns CDR1 SGHVS and CDR2 FNYEAQ. The whole variable domain, filled in from reference TRBV7-6 and TRBJ2-7, reads GAGVSQSPRYKVTKRGQDVALRCDPISGHVSLYWYRQALGQGPEFLTYFNYEAQQDKSGLPNDRFSAERPEGSISTLTIQRTEQRDSAMYRCASSLEASGGAYEQYFGPGTRLTVT.

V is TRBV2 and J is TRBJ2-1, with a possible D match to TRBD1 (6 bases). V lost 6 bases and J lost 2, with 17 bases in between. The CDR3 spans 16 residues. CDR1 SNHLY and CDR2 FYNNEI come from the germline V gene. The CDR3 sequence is CASRRSLGAAYNEQFF. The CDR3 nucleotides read TGTGCCAGCAGGCGGAGTTTGGGGGCCGCCTACAATGAGCAGTTCTTC.

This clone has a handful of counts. CDR3 in amino acids: CASILTGSGNYGYTF. The CDR3 DNA sequence: TGTGCCAGCATTCTGACAGGGTCAGGAAACTATGGCTACACCTTC. The chain links TRBV6-1 to TRBJ1-2; 7 positions match TRBD1. This CDR3 comprises 15 residues. J was trimmed by 2 bases and V by 7 bases; bases with no gene match: 10. Germline V gives CDR1 MNHNS, CDR2 SASEGT.

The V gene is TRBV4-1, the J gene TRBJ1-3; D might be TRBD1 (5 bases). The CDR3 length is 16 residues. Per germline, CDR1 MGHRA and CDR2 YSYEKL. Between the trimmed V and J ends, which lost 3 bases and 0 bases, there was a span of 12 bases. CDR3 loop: CASSQRDESSGNTIYF. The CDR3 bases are TGCGCCAGCAGCCAGCGGGACGAGAGCTCTGGAAACACCATATATTTT.

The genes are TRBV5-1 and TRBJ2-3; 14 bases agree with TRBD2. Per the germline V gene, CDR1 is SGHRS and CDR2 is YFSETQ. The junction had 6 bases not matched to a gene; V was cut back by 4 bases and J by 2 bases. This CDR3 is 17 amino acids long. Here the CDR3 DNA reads TGCGCCAGCAGCGACGGGACTAGCGGGAGAATCACAGATACGCAGTATTTT. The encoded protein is CASSDGTSGRITDTQYF.

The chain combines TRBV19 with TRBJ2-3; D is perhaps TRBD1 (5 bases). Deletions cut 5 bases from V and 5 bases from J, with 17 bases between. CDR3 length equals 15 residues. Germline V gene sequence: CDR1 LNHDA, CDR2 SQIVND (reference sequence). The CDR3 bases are TGTGCCAGTAGTGCTCAACAGGTCAGGGTAGATACGCAGTATTTT. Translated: CASSAQQVRVDTQYF.

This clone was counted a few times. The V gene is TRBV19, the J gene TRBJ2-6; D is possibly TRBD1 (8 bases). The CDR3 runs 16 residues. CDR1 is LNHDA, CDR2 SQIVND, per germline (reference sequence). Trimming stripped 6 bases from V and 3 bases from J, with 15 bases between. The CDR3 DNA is TGTGCCAGTAGAGGACAGGGAGGGTTTGGGGCCAACGTCCTGACTTTC. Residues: CASRGQGGFGANVLTF.

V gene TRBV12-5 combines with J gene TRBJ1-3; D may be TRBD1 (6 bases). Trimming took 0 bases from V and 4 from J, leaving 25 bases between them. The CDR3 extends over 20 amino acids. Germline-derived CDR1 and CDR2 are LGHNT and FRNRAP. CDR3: CASGLVGAGGPSLRGNTIYF. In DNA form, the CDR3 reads TGTGCTAGTGGTTTGGTGGGGGCGGGGGGCCCCTCTTTGAGAGGAAACACCATATATTTT.

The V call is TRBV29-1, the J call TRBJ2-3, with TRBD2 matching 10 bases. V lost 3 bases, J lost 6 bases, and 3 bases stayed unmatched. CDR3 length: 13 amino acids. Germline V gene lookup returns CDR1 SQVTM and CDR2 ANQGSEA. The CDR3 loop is CSVDKLAGDTQYF. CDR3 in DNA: TGCAGCGTTGATAAACTAGCGGGGGATACGCAGTATTTT.

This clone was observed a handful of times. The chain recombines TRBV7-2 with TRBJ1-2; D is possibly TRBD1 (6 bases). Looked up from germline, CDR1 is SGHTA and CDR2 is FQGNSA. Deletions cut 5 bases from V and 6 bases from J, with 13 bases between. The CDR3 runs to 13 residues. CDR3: CASSRRDRHGYTF. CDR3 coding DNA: TGTGCCAGCAGCCGTAGAGACAGGCATGGCTACACCTTC.

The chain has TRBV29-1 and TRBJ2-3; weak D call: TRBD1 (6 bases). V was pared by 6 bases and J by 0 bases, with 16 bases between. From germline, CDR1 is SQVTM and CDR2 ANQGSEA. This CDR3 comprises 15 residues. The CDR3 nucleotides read TGCAGCGTCCCAAGGGGGATCACTAGCACAGATACGCAGTATTTT. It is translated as CSVPRGITSTDTQYF.

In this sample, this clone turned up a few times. The CDR3 DNA reads as TGTGCCTGGAGCTTGAGTGGGGGACATCTGAACACTGAAGCTTTCTTT. This encodes CAWSLSGGHLNTEAFF. The chain recombines TRBV30 with TRBJ1-1; D may be TRBD1 (6 bases). The CDR3 consists of 16 residues. V was clipped by 3 bases and J by 0 bases, with 17 bases between them. The germline V gene has CDR1 GTSNPN and CDR2 SVGIG (reference sequence). Full variable domain (remainder filled in from reference TRBV30 and TRBJ1-1): SQTIHQWPATLVQPVGSPLSLECTVEGTSNPNLYWYRQAAGRGLQLLFYSVGIGQISSEVPQNLSASRPQDRQFILSSKKLLLSDSGFYLCAWSLSGGHLNTEAFFGQGTRLTVV.

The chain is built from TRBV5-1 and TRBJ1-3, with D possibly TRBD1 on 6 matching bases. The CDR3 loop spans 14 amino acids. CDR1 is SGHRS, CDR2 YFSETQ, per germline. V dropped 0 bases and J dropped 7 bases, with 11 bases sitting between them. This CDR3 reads CASSLGQAGNTIYF. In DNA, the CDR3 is TGCGCCAGCAGCTTGGGACAGGCGGGCAACACCATATATTTT.

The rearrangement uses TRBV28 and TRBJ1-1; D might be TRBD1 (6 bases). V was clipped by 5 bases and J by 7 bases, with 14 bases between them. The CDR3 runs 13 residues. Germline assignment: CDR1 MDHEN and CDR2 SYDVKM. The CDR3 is CASSRLPTGEAFF. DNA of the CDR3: TGTGCCAGCAGTCGGCTACCGACAGGTGAAGCTTTCTTT.

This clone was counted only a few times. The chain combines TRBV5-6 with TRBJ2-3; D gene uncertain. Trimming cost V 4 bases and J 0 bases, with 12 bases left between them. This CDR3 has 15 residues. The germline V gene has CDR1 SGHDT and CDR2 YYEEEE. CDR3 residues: CASSDTRISTDTQYF. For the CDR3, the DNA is TGTGCCAGCAGCGACACACGGATAAGCACAGATACGCAGTATTTT. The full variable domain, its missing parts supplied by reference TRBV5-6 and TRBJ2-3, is DAGVTQSPTHLIKTRGQQVTLRCSPKSGHDTVSWYQQALGQGPQFIFQYYEEEERQRGNFPDRFSGHQFPNYSSELNVNALLLGDSALYLCASSDTRISTDTQYFGPGTRLTVL.

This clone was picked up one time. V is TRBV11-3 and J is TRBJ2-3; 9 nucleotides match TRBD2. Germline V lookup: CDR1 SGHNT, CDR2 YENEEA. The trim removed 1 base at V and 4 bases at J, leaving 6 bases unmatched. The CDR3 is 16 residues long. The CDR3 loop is CASSLVAGGPADTQYF. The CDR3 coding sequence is TGTGCCAGCAGCTTAGTGGCGGGGGGGCCCGCAGATACGCAGTATTTT.